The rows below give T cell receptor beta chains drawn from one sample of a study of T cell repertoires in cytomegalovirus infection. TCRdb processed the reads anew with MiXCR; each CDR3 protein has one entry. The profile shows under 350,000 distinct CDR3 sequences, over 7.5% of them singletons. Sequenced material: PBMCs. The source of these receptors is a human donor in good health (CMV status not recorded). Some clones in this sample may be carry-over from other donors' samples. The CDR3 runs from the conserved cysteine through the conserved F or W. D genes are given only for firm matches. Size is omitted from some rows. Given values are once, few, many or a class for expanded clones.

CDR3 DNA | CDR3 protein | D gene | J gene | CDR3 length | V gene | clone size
TGTGCCAGCAGCTTGGCCACGAATGAGCAGTTCTTC | CASSLATNEQFF | - | TRBJ2-1 | 12 | TRBV5-4 | -
TGTGCCATCAGTGAGAGAGAGGGGATATCCATTCAGTACTTC | CAISEREGISIQYF | - | TRBJ2-4 | 14 | TRBV10-3 | -
TGTGCCAGCAGTATTAACACTGAAGCTTTCTTT | CASSINTEAFF | - | TRBJ1-1 | 11 | TRBV6-6 | -
TGCAGTGCAAGTGACAGGGCCGACTATGGCTACACCTTC | CSASDRADYGYTF | TRBD1 | TRBJ1-2 | 13 | TRBV20-1 | few
TGTGCCAGCAGTTCGTTGACAGAGGAAGCTTTCTTT | CASSSLTEEAFF | - | TRBJ1-1 | 12 | TRBV27 | few
TGTGCCAGCAGCATACTAGGACTAGCGGGGGAGCAGTTCTTC | CASSILGLAGEQFF | TRBD2 | TRBJ2-1 | 14 | TRBV7-2 | many
TGTGCCAGTAGTCCGAAGGGACTAGCGGCGCACAATGAGCAGTTCTTC | CASSPKGLAAHNEQFF | TRBD2 | TRBJ2-1 | 16 | TRBV19 | few
TGTGCCAGCAGCCGGGAAGGGACTAGCGGGGGGGCAAAGACCCAGTACTTC | CASSREGTSGGAKTQYF | TRBD2 | TRBJ2-5 | 17 | TRBV7-2 | few
TGTGCCAGCAGCCCTCGTGGGAATTCACCCCTCCACTTT | CASSPRGNSPLHF | - | TRBJ1-6 | 13 | TRBV12-3/TRBV12-4 | many
TGTGCCAGCAGCTTCGGGACTAGCGGGAGCCCATCAGATACGCAGTATTTT | CASSFGTSGSPSDTQYF | TRBD2 | TRBJ2-3 | 17 | TRBV7-2 | many
TGTGCCAGCAGTCCGACGGACAGGGGGCTACTTGAAGCTTTCTTT | CASSPTDRGLLEAFF | TRBD1 | TRBJ1-1 | 15 | TRBV12-3/TRBV12-4 | many
TGTGCCAGCAGACCCGCGGGGGGATACAATGAGCAGTTCTTC | CASRPAGGYNEQFF | TRBD2 | TRBJ2-1 | 14 | TRBV27 | -
TGTGCCAGCAGTCCACCGACAGGGGGCGGTTCTAGCTCCTACAATGAGCAGTTCTTC | CASSPPTGGGSSSYNEQFF | TRBD1 | TRBJ2-1 | 19 | TRBV12-3/TRBV12-4 | once
TGCAGTGCTAGAGATAGGCGGGTCGGGGATTTGCGGAATTCACCCCTCCACTTT | CSARDRRVGDLRNSPLHF | - | TRBJ1-6 | 18 | TRBV20-1 | few
TGTGCCAGCTGGGCATCCGGGGCCAACGTCCTGACTTTC | CASWASGANVLTF | - | TRBJ2-6 | 13 | TRBV12-3/TRBV12-4 | few
TGCAGTGCTCGGCCCGACAGTAGCAATCAGCCCCAGCATTTT | CSARPDSSNQPQHF | - | TRBJ1-5 | 14 | TRBV20-1 | few
TGTGCCAGCATTGAGCGGAAAAACACCGGGGAGCTGTTTTTT | CASIERKNTGELFF | - | TRBJ2-2 | 14 | TRBV7-2 | many
TGTGCCAGCAGCTTAGCTTGGGTGGGTGCTCCCTACAATGAGCAGTTCTTC | CASSLAWVGAPYNEQFF | - | TRBJ2-1 | 17 | TRBV7-2 | few
TGCGCCAGCAGCCAAGCTCACGGAACCGGGGGCTACGAGCAGTACTTC | CASSQAHGTGGYEQYF | - | TRBJ2-7 | 16 | TRBV4-3 | -
TGTGCCAGCAGCTCGCGCAGGGGGGCCTACAATGAGCAGTTCTTC | CASSSRRGAYNEQFF | - | TRBJ2-1 | 15 | TRBV5-4 | few
TGTGCCAGCAGCTTCCCCCAGGGTAGGAGCAATCAGCCCCAGCATTTT | CASSFPQGRSNQPQHF | - | TRBJ1-5 | 16 | TRBV7-2 | many
TGTGCCAGCAGTTACCGTTTTGGCCAACAAACTTCGAACACTGAAGCTTTCTTT | CASSYRFGQQTSNTEAFF | - | TRBJ1-1 | 18 | TRBV6-1 | many
TGTGCCAGCAGCCGGGACAGGGTCTCCTACAATGAGCAGTTCTTC | CASSRDRVSYNEQFF | TRBD1 | TRBJ2-1 | 15 | TRBV7-2 | many
TGTGCCAGTAGTAGGGGACAGCTTGCAACTAATGAAAAACTGTTTTTT | CASSRGQLATNEKLFF | TRBD1 | TRBJ1-4 | 16 | TRBV19 | -
TGTGCCAGCAGATCACCGGGACAGCTAAATGAAAAACTGTTTTTT | CASRSPGQLNEKLFF | TRBD1 | TRBJ1-4 | 15 | TRBV12-3/TRBV12-4 | few
TGTGCCAGCAGCTTAGCGGGGGGGGGGCGTCACAATCAGCCCCAGCATTTT | CASSLAGGGRHNQPQHF | - | TRBJ1-5 | 17 | TRBV7-2 | few
TGTGCCAGCAGCGCGTTCAAACAGGGGGCCCGAGCTAACTATGGCTACACCTTC | CASSAFKQGARANYGYTF | TRBD1 | TRBJ1-2 | 18 | TRBV7-8 | few
TGTGCCAGCAGCGCCGCTGACCTTGAGCAGTTCTTC | CASSAADLEQFF | - | TRBJ2-1 | 12 | TRBV5-4 | -
TGTGCCAGCAGCCAACGCAGGGGTTCGGGAAACACCATATATTTT | CASSQRRGSGNTIYF | - | TRBJ1-3 | 15 | TRBV14 | -
TGCAGTGCTAGAGTTTCGGGACGGAATCAGCCCCAGCATTTT | CSARVSGRNQPQHF | - | TRBJ1-5 | 14 | TRBV20-1 | few
TGTGCCAGCAGGTATACGAGTGATAGCAATCAGCCCCAGCATTTT | CASRYTSDSNQPQHF | - | TRBJ1-5 | 15 | TRBV6-5 | many
TGCAGTGCACAAGCGGCACAAGAGACCCAGTACTTC | CSAQAAQETQYF | - | TRBJ2-5 | 12 | TRBV20-1 | many
TGTGCCAGCAGCTGGACAGGGGGCCGGACTAGCGGAGGCGAGCAGTTCTTC | CASSWTGGRTSGGEQFF | - | TRBJ2-1 | 17 | TRBV7-8 | many
TGTGCCAGCAGTTACCAGGGTCTGACTGAAGCTTTCTTT | CASSYQGLTEAFF | - | TRBJ1-1 | 13 | TRBV6-2/TRBV6-3 | few
TGTGCCAGCAGCATTTCCCCAGGACCGAAGAATGAAAAACTGTTTTTT | CASSISPGPKNEKLFF | - | TRBJ1-4 | 16 | TRBV7-8 | many
TGTGCCAGCAGTCCTCCGGGACTAGCGGGGAGCTCCTACGAGCAGTACTTC | CASSPPGLAGSSYEQYF | TRBD2 | TRBJ2-7 | 17 | TRBV27 | -
TGTGCCAGCCGTCTCCGGAGAGCGGGGGGCCAAGAGACCCAGTACTTC | CASRLRRAGGQETQYF | TRBD2 | TRBJ2-5 | 16 | TRBV6-6 | -